This passage covers 24 T cell receptor beta chains from one sample sequenced in a study of blood T cell repertoires in COVID-19. The table came from immunoSEQ multiplex PCR; TCRdb's copy has only in-frame clones and leaves some out. The data hold approximately 290,000 clones, with roughly 84% observed a single time. Specimen: peripheral blood. The receptors here all came from a human donor with COVID-19, enrolled during active disease. The donor label of this sample is uncertain.

The gene calls are TRBV9 and TRBJ2-5; 11 positions agree with TRBD2. V shed 3 bases, J shed 3 bases, and the junction held 4 bases outside the gene matches. Germline V gene lookup returns CDR1 SGDLS and CDR2 YYNGEE. The CDR3 totals 15 residues. CDR3 nucleotides: TGTGCCAGCAGCGCTTTGGGACTAGCGGAAGAGACCCAGTACTTC. Protein: CASSALGLAEETQYF.

The V call is TRBV28, the J call TRBJ2-1; 9 nucleotides align to TRBD2. CDR1 is MDHEN and CDR2 is SYDVKM in the germline V gene. J gave up 4 bases and V 7 bases, and 8 bases lay outside the gene matches. This CDR3 has 15 amino acids. The CDR3 reads CASNSQAGGYNEQFF. The CDR3 DNA reads as TGTGCCAGCAATTCCCAAGCGGGAGGATACAATGAGCAGTTCTTC.

V and J are TRBV27 and TRBJ1-1; D call uncertain. Deletions cut 5 bases from V and 4 bases from J, with 14 bases between. The CDR3 has 14 amino acids. Germline CDR1 and CDR2: MNHEY and SMNVEV (reference sequence). CDR3 amino acids: CASSPWSRGTEAFF. CDR3 coding DNA: TGTGCCAGCAGTCCGTGGTCACGGGGCACTGAAGCTTTCTTT.

This clone was counted a few times. The V gene is TRBV12-3 or TRBV12-4, the J gene TRBJ1-1, with D hard to call. V was trimmed by 6 bases and J by 4 bases, leaving 6 bases between them. This CDR3 spans 11 amino acids. The chain's CDR3 is CASSQITEAFF. The CDR3 coding sequence is TGTGCCAGCAGCCAGATCACTGAAGCTTTCTTT.

The chain carries TRBV11-2 and TRBJ1-2; TRBD1 agrees at 9 bases. Germline trimming cut 3 bases from V and 4 bases from J; bases unmatched to any gene: 6. Germline V lookup: CDR1 SGHAT, CDR2 FQNNGV. The CDR3 runs to 15 residues. The CDR3 DNA reads as TGTGCCAGCAGCTTCGGACAGGGGATCCCCTATGGCTACACCTTC. Encoded protein: CASSFGQGIPYGYTF.

The chain joins TRBV28 to TRBJ2-4, with D perhaps matching TRBD2 (5 bases). The germline V gene has CDR1 MDHEN and CDR2 SYDVKM. Trimming removed 6 bases from V and 1 base from J, with 16 bases in between. The CDR3 is made up of 16 amino acids. CDR3 residues: CASSFRRSGAKNIQYF. The CDR3 DNA follows: TGTGCCAGCAGCTTTAGGCGATCGGGGGCCAAAAACATTCAGTACTTC. The variable domain in full, with the rest retrieved from reference TRBV28 and TRBJ2-4, is DVKVTQSSRYLVKRTGEKVFLECVQDMDHENMFWYRQDPGLGLRLIYFSYDVKMKEKGDIPEGYSVSREKKERFSLILESASTNQTSMYLCASSFRRSGAKNIQYFGAGTRLSVL.

This clone came up a few times. The rearrangement joins TRBV19 to TRBJ1-1; TRBD1 might be the D (5 bases). The V end was cut by 6 bases, the J end by 0 bases, with 14 bases between. The CDR3 sequence is 15 residues long. Germline CDR1 is LNHDA and CDR2 is SQIVND (reference sequence). CDR3 nucleotides: TGTGCCAGTAGCCCCCTGGGGGGATTGAACACTGAAGCTTTCTTT. It codes for CASSPLGGLNTEAFF.

The V gene is TRBV5-1, the J gene TRBJ2-5; 10 bases agree with TRBD1. CDR3 length equals 17 residues. V lost 8 bases to trimming and J lost 5 bases; unmatched junction nucleotides: 18. Germline values: CDR1 SGHRS, CDR2 YFSETQ. The CDR3 protein is CASGATRQGAEGETQYF. Written as DNA, the CDR3 is TGCGCCAGTGGAGCCACAAGACAGGGGGCGGAGGGGGAGACCCAGTACTTC.

This chain links TRBV7-6 with TRBJ2-2; D not certain. In germline, CDR1 is SGHVS, CDR2 FNYEAQ. The V end lost 5 bases, the J end lost 7 bases, and 8 bases lay between the germline ends. The CDR3 consists of 12 residues. DNA of the CDR3: TGTGCCAGCAGCGCTCAGGTCGGGGAGCTGTTTTTT. This encodes CASSAQVGELFF. The full variable domain, in which reference TRBV7-6 and TRBJ2-2 provide the parts outside the CDR3, is GAGVSQSPRYKVTKRGQDVALRCDPISGHVSLYWYRQALGQGPEFLTYFNYEAQQDKSGLPNDRFSAERPEGSISTLTIQRTEQRDSAMYRCASSAQVGELFFGEGSRLTVL.

This sequence joins TRBV9 and TRBJ2-2; D is possibly TRBD2 (5 bases). The V end lost 2 bases, the J end lost 7 bases, and 6 bases lay between the germline ends. CDR3 length: 12 residues. Looked up from germline, CDR1 is SGDLS and CDR2 is YYNGEE. CDR3 loop: CASSVGGGELFF. In DNA, the CDR3 is TGTGCCAGCAGCGTCGGAGGCGGGGAGCTGTTTTTT.

This clone was picked up a small number of times. V and J are TRBV9 and TRBJ2-5, with 11 bases fitting TRBD1. The ends lost 4 bases at V and 3 bases at J; junction bases unmatched: 14. Germline V lookup: CDR1 SGDLS, CDR2 YYNGEE. The CDR3 has 18 amino acids. The CDR3 loop reads CASSSQRLPGQGEETQYF. The CDR3 DNA reads TGTGCCAGCAGCTCCCAGAGGTTACCGGGACAGGGGGAAGAGACCCAGTACTTC.

The rearrangement joins TRBV5-6 to TRBJ2-3, with 14 nucleotides matching TRBD2. J was trimmed by 4 bases and V by 5 bases; bases with no gene match: 9. Germline CDR1 and CDR2: SGHDT and YYEEEE. The CDR3 contains 17 residues. CDR3 amino acids: CASRGLAGVSGSDTQYF. The CDR3 DNA is TGTGCCAGCAGGGGACTAGCGGGAGTAAGTGGGTCAGATACGCAGTATTTT.

V is TRBV6-1 and J is TRBJ1-2, with a weak D call TRBD1 (5 bases). Germline assignment: CDR1 MNHNS and CDR2 SASEGT. V was cut by 5 bases and J by 12 bases, with 16 bases left in between. CDR3 size: 12 residues. The CDR3 is CASSSQQATDTF. The CDR3 region has the DNA TGTGCCAGCAGTTCCCAACAGGCTACCGACACCTTC.

This clone showed up just once. The chain carries TRBV21-1 and TRBJ2-7; the table's D call, TRBD2, was not checked against the DNA. TRBV21-1 is a pseudogene. This CDR3 is 17 amino acids long. CDR3 sequence (DNA): TGTGCCAGCAGCAATCGAACGGGACTAGCGGGAGGGTACGAGCAGTACTTC. Its translation: CASSNRTGLAGGYEQYF.

The chain couples TRBV10-3 to TRBJ1-1; the match to TRBD1 covers 7 bases. The V segment lost 6 bases and the J segment 5 bases; nucleotides outside the gene matches: 6. The CDR3 extends over 13 amino acids. Germline assignment: CDR1 ENHRY and CDR2 SYGVKD. The CDR3 coding sequence is TGTGCCATCAGCTTACAGGGGAGGACTGAAGCTTTCTTT. It specifies CAISLQGRTEAFF.

The chain couples TRBV28 to TRBJ1-6; 7 bases line up with TRBD1. The CDR3 has 15 residues. The ends lost 5 bases at V and 10 bases at J; junction bases unmatched: 11. In germline, CDR1 is MDHEN, CDR2 SYDVKM. The CDR3 here is CASSPQDRSESPLHF. The CDR3 DNA follows: TGTGCCAGCAGTCCCCAGGACAGGTCAGAGTCACCCCTCCACTTT.

The chain is built from TRBV6-2 or TRBV6-3 and TRBJ1-2; D is possibly TRBD1 (5 bases). Germline CDR1 reads MNHEY; CDR2 reads SVGEGT. V was clipped by 2 bases and J by 4 bases, with 8 bases between them. CDR3 length equals 13 residues. The CDR3 sequence is CASSYQGIYGYTF. The CDR3 DNA is TGTGCCAGCAGTTACCAGGGAATCTATGGCTACACCTTC.

The chain carries TRBV19 and TRBJ1-2; 8 nucleotides match TRBD1. Germline lookup yields CDR1 LNHDA and CDR2 SQIVND (reference sequence). V dropped 3 bases and J dropped 6; count of bases not matched to a gene: 15. The CDR3 has 17 residues. The CDR3 DNA sequence: TGTGCCAGTAGTATTGGATCCGGGGGAAGACAGGGGAATGGCTACACCTTC. Encoded protein: CASSIGSGGRQGNGYTF.

V usage is TRBV28 and J usage is TRBJ2-1; weak D call: TRBD1 (6 bases). V was shortened by 9 bases and J by 2 bases, with 14 bases between the two germline ends. Germline values: CDR1 MDHEN, CDR2 SYDVKM. The CDR3 consists of 14 residues. CDR3 loop: CASTLDRTYNEQFF. For the CDR3, the DNA is TGTGCCAGTACCCTCGACAGGACCTACAATGAGCAGTTCTTC.

The rearrangement uses TRBV6-5 and TRBJ1-6; maybe TRBD1 (5 bases). The V and J ends lost 4 bases and 10 bases respectively, with 20 bases between them. CDR1 is MNHEY and CDR2 is SVGAGI in the germline V gene. There are 16 residues in the CDR3. CDR3 protein: CASSSRRGGRGSPLHF. The CDR3 bases are TGTGCCAGCAGTTCCCGCCGGGGGGGGAGAGGCTCACCCCTCCACTTT.

The V call is TRBV6-4, the J call TRBJ1-1; 9 bases are shared with TRBD1. CDR3 length: 14 residues. With 6 bases clipped from V and 10 bases from J, the junction kept 12 bases outside the gene matches. CDR1 and CDR2 (germline): MRHNA, SNTAGT. CDR3 protein: CASRAIQGASRAFF. The CDR3 DNA sequence: TGTGCCAGCAGGGCCATACAGGGGGCCTCCAGAGCTTTCTTT.

The chain is built from TRBV9 and TRBJ2-6; D remains unclear. The CDR3 is 15 amino acids. V shed 0 bases and J shed 4 bases, with 8 bases lying between them. CDR1 and CDR2 (germline): SGDLS, YYNGEE. The CDR3 DNA is TGTGCCAGCAGCGTAGGGGCGTTAGGGGCCAACGTCCTGACTTTC. This gives the protein CASSVGALGANVLTF.

The chain uses TRBV29-1 and TRBJ1-2, with D possibly matching TRBD1 (5 bases). Germline CDR1 SQVTM, CDR2 ANQGSEA. This CDR3 is built from 11 residues. The V end was cut by 6 bases, the J end by 5 bases, with 10 bases between. In nucleotides, the CDR3 is TGCAGCGTCTCGACAGCTTATGGCTACACCTTC. Translated: CSVSTAYGYTF. Full variable domain (rest looked up from reference TRBV29-1 and TRBJ1-2): SAVISQKPSRDICQRGTSLTIQCQVDSQVTMMFWYRQQPGQSLTLIATANQGSEATYESGFVIDKFPISRPNLTFSTLTVSNMSPEDSSIYLCSVSTAYGYTFGSGTRLTVV.

The chain recombines TRBV19 with TRBJ1-5; TRBD1 matches at 7 bases. The germline CDR1 and CDR2 sequences are LNHDA and SQIVND (reference sequence). This CDR3 comprises 14 residues. Trimming cost V 8 bases and J 11 bases; bases outside gene matches: 15. CDR3 in amino acids: CASGPGQPISTQHF. CDR3 bases: TGTGCCAGTGGGCCGGGACAGCCGATTTCGACCCAGCATTTT.